The 5 T cell receptor beta chains presented below share a single source sample, sequenced in a study of control samples from healthy donors and cancer patients. TCRdb's copy holds only in-frame clones and misses some; the assay was immunoSEQ multiplex PCR. The top ten hold approximately 2.9% of the sample, which has 130,000 or so clones, approximately 89% seen once. Sequencing was done on a sample of blood. Receptors originate from a man aged 55 to 70 in good health.

This chain links TRBV7-8 with TRBJ2-2; D is undetermined. V lost 4 bases to trimming and J lost 0 bases, with 12 bases between them. Germline V gene lookup returns CDR1 SGHVS and CDR2 FQNEAQ. CDR3 size: 16 residues. CDR3 sequence (DNA): TGTGCCAGCAGCTCGCAAACAAACGCGAACACCGGGGAGCTGTTTTTT. Protein: CASSSQTNANTGELFF.

The V call is TRBV3-1 (or the pseudogene TRBV3-2), the J call TRBJ1-5, with D possibly TRBD1 on 5 matching bases. V was trimmed by 5 bases and J by 7 bases, leaving 9 bases between them. The V gene's germline CDR1 is LGHDT and CDR2 YNNKEL (reference sequence). The CDR3 extends over 12 amino acids. DNA of the CDR3: TGTGCCAGCAGCTCCCAGGGACAGCCCCAGCATTTT. Encoded protein: CASSSQGQPQHF.

The chain carries TRBV6-5 and TRBJ2-2; D is perhaps TRBD1 or TRBD2 (5 bases each). This CDR3 spans 15 amino acids. V lost 4 bases and J 1 base, leaving 10 bases between the germline ends. Germline CDR1 reads MNHEY; CDR2 reads SVGAGI. CDR3 in DNA: TGTGCCAGCAGTTTGACTACAGGGAACACCGGGGAGCTGTTTTTT. Translating gives CASSLTTGNTGELFF.

The chain links TRBV7-2 to TRBJ2-5; TRBD2 agrees at 10 bases. The CDR3 covers 16 residues. Germline V CDR1 and CDR2: SGHTA, FQGNSA. V was clipped by 4 bases and J by 4 bases; unmatched bases: 9. In DNA, the CDR3 is TGTGCCAGCAGCTGGGGGAGCGGGGGGGCCGGAGAGACCCAGTACTTC. It specifies CASSWGSGGAGETQYF.

This rearrangement joins TRBV12-3 or TRBV12-4 to TRBJ2-2; D uncertain. The CDR3 is 12 residues long. Trimming took off 6 bases at V and 10 bases at J, with 12 bases between the two ends. The CDR3 loop reads CASSRLVEELFF. The CDR3 DNA reads TGTGCCAGCAGCCGACTGGTGGAGGAGCTGTTTTTT.